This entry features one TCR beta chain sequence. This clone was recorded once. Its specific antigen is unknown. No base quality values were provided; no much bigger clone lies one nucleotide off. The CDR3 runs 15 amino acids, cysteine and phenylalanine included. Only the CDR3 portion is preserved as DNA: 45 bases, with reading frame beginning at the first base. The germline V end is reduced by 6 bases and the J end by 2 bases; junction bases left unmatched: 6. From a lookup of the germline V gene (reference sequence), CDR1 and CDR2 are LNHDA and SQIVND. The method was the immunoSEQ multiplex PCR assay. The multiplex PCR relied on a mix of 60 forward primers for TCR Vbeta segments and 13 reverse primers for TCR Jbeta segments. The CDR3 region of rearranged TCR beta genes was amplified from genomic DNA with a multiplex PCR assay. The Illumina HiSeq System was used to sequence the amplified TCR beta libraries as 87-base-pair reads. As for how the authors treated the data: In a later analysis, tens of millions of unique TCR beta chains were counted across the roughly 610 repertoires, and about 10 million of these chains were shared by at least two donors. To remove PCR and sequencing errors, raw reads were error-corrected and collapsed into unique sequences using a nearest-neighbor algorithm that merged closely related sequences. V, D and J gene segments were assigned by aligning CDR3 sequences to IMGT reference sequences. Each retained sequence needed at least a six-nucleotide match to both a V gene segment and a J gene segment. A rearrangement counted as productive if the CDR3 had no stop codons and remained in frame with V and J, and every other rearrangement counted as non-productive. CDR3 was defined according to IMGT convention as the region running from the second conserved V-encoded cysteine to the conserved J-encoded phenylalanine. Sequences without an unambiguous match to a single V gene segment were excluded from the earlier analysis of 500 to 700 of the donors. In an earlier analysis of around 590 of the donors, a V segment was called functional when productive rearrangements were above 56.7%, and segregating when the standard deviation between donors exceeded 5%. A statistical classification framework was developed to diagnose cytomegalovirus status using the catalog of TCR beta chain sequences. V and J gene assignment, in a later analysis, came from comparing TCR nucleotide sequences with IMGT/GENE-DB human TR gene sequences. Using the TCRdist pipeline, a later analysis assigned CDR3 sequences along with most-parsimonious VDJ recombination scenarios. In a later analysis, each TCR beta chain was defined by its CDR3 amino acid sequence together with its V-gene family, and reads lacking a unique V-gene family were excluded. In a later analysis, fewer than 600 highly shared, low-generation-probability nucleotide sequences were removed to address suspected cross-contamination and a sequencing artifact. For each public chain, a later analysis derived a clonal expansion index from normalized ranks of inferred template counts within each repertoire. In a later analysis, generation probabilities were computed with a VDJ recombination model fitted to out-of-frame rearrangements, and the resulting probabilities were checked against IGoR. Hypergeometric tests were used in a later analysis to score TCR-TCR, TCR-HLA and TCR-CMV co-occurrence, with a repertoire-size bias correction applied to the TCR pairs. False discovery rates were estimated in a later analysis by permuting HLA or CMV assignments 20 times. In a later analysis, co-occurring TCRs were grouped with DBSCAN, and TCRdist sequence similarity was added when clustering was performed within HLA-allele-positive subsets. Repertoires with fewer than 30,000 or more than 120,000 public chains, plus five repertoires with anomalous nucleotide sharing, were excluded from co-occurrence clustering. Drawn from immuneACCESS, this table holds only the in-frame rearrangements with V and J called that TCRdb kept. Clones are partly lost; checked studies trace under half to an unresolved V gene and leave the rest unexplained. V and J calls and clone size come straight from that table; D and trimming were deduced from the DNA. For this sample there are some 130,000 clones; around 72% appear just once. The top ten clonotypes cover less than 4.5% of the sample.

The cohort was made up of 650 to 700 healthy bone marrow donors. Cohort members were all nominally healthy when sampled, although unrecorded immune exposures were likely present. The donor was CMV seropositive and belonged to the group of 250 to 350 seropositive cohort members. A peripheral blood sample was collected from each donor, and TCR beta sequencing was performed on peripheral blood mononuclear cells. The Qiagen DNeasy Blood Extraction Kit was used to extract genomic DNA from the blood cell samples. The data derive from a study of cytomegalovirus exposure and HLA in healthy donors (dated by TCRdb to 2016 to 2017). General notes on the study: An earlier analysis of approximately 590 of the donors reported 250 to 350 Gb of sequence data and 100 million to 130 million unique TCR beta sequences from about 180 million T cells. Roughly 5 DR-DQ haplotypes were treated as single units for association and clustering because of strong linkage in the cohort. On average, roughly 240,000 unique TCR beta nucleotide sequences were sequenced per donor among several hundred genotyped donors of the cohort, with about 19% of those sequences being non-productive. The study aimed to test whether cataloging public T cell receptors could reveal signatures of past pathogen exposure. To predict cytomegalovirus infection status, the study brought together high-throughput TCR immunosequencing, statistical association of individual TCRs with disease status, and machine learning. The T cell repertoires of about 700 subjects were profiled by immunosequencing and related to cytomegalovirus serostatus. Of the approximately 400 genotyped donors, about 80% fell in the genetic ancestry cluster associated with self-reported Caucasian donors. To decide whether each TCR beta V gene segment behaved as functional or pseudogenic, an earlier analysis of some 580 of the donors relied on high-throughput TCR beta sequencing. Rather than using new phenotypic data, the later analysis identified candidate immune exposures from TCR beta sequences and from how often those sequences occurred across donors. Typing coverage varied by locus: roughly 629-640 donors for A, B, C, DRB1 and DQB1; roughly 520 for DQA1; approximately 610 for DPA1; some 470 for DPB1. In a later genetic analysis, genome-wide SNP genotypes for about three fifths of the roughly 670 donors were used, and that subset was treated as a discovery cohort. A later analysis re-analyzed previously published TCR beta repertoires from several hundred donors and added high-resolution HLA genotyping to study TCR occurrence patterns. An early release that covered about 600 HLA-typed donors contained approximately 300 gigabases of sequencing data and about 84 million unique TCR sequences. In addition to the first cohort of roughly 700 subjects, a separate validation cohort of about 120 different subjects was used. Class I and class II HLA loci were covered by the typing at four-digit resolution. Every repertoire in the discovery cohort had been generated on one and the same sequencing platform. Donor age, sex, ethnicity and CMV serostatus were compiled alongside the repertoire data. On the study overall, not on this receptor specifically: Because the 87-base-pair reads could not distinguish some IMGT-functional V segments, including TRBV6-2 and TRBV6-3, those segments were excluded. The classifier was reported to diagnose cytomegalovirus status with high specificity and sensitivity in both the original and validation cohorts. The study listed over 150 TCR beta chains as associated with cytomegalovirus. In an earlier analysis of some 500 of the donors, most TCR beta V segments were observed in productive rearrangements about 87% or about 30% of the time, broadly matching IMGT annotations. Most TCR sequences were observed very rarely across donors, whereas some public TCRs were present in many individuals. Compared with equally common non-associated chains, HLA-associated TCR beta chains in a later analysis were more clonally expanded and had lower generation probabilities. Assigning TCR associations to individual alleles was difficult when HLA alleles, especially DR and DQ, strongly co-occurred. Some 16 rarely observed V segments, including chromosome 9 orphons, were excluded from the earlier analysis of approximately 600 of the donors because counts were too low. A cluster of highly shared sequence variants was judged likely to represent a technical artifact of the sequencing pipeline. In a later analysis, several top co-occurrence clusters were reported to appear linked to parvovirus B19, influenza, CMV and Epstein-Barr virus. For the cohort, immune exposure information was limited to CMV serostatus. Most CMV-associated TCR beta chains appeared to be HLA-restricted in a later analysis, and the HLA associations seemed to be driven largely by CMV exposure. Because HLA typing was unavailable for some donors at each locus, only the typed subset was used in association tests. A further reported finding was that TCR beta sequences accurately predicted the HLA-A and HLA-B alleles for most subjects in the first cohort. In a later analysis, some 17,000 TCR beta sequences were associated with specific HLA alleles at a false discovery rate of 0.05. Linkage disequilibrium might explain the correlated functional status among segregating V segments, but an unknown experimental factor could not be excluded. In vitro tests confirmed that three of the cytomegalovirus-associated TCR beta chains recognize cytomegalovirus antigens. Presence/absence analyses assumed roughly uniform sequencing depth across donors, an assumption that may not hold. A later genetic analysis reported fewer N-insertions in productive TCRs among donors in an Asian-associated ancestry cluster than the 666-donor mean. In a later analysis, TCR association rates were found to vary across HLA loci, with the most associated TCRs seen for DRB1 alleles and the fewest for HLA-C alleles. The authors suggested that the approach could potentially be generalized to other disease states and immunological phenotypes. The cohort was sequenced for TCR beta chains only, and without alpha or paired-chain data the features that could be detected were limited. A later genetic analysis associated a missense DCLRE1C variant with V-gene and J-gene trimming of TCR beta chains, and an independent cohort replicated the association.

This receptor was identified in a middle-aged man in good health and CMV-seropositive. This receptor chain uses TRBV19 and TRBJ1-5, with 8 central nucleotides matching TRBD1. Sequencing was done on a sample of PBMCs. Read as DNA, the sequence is TGTGCCAGTAGATCTGGGACAGGAGGCAATCAGCCCCAGCATTTT. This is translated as CASRSGTGGNQPQHF.